The present T cell receptor (beta chain) was sequenced within a study of Ad26.COV2.S vaccination and SARS-CoV-2 variants (TCRdb year 2021). General notes on the study: Donors in the vaccine arm were drawn from COV1001, a multicentre, randomized, double-blind, placebo-controlled phase I-IIa trial testing Ad26.COV2.S in healthy adults. Ad26.COV2.S was administered intramuscularly at a dose of 5x10^10 or 1x10^11 viral particles, either as one shot or as two shots given 56 days apart. The specificity and breadth of SARS-CoV-2-reactive T cell receptors after Ad26.COV2.S vaccination were assessed by TCRbeta repertoire sequencing. The TCR-sequenced set comprised around 30 samples: some 19 Ad26.COV2.S vaccine recipients, 5 placebo recipients and 8 SARS-CoV-2 convalescent individuals. Trial participants were randomized into five groups of five, in which low-dose or high-dose Ad26.COV2.S was given once or twice, or placebo was given on both occasions. Investigators did not know the trial group allocation while performing experiments and assessing outcomes. Broad study findings and their caveats: Substantial breadth of spike-specific CD8+ and CD4+ T cell responses was reported after vaccination. Comparing responses between vaccine doses or regimens was not something the study was powered to do. Higher spike-specific TCR breadth was observed in Ad26.COV2.S recipients than in placebo recipients (P = 0.0014). It was noted by the authors that total T cell responses may have been underestimated by the TCR breadth and depth analyses. Non-spike TCR breadth was comparable between vaccine and placebo recipients, consistent with the vaccine containing only spike.

The immunoSEQ Assay was the method used to sequence TCRbeta CDR3 regions. After extraction, genomic DNA underwent amplification by bias-controlled multiplex PCR, followed by high-throughput sequencing. The original pipeline was this. To quantify the absolute abundance of each unique TCRbeta CDR3 region, sequences were collapsed and filtered. T cell fraction was estimated by normalization of TCRbeta template counts to usable DNA, with usable DNA being measured through amplification of reference genes present in all nucleated cells. Repertoire TCRs were annotated as SARS-CoV-2-specific when V gene, CDR3 amino acid sequence and J gene were exactly matched to a known reactive TCR set. The reference SARS-CoV-2 TCR set was obtained from MIRA and was filtered for enrichment in COVID-19-positive ImmuneCODE repertoires, whereby public or cross-reactive TCRs were removed. Drawing on the MIRA antigens, annotated TCRs were analysed further at the level of specific ORF or position within ORF. Depth was the summed frequency of annotated unique rearrangements, while breadth was defined as annotated unique rearrangements over total unique productive rearrangements. Group comparisons of TCR breadth used two-sided Wilcoxon rank-sum tests. Sourced from immuneACCESS, this table was stored by TCRdb with only in-frame sequences that have V and J called. A share of the clones is absent; for the studies checked, an unresolved V gene accounts for under half, and the remainder has no known explanation. That table gives V, J and clone size, and the DNA gave D and trimming. The sample contains fewer than 600,000 clones, 89% of them found a single time. The ten most abundant clones make up about 1.5% of the sample.

As concerns this clone: The antigen this receptor binds is unknown. No base qualities exist here, and no much larger clone lies one base off it.

Looking up the germline V gene (reference sequence) yields CDR1 MNHEY and CDR2 SMNVEV. V lost 4 bases and J lost 9 bases, and the count of bases not matched to a germline gene is 11. The CDR3, from cysteine to phenylalanine, totals 16 residues. Just the 48-base CDR3 DNA is kept, in frame starting at base 1. This sample's treatment or condition label indicates: about 20 received Ad26.COV2.S at low or high dose, single or two shots; roughly 5 received placebo; per-sample allocation not given. Repertoires of vaccine and placebo recipients were sequenced from samples taken on day 63 after the first injection. Cohort 1b enrolled some 25 adults aged 18-55 years at a single site in Boston, USA, between 29 July and 7 August 2020. Ad26.COV2.S consisted of a replication-incompetent adenovirus type 26 vector by which a prefusion-stabilized SARS-CoV-2 spike protein from the original Wuhan strain was expressed.

The specimen was peripheral blood, collected in a trial of Ad26.COV2.S vaccine versus placebo. The chain uses TRBV27 and TRBJ1-6; 8 central bases correspond to TRBD1. This clonotype originated in a person aged 18-65 years who received the Ad26.COV2.S COVID-19 vaccine or a placebo. The nucleotides are TGTGCCAGCAGTTCTCAGGGGGCGCTGGCTCTTTCACCCCTCCACTTT. The resulting protein is CASSSQGALALSPLHF.